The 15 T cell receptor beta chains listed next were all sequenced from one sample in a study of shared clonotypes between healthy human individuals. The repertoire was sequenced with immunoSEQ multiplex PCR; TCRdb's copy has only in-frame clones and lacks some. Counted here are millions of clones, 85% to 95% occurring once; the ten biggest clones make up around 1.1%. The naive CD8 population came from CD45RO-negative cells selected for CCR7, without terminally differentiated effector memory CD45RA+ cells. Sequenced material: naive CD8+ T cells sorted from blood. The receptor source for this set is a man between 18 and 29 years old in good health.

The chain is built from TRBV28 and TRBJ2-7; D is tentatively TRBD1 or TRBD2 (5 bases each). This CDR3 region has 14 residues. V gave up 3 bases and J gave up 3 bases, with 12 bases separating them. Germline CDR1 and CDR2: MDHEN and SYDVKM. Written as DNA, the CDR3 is TGTGCCAGCAGTTTGTCCGGGGCAGTCTACGAGCAGTACTTC. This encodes CASSLSGAVYEQYF.

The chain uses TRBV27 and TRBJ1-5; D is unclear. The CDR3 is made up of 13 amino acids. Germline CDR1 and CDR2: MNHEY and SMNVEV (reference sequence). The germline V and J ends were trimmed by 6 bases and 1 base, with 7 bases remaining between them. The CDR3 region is CASRVSSNQPQHF. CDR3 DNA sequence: TGTGCCAGCAGGGTAAGCAGCAATCAGCCCCAGCATTTT.

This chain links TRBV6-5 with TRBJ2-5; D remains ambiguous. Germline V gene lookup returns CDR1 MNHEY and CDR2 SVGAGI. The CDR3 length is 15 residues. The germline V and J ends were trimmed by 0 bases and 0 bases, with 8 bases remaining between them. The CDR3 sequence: CASSYSNGYQETQYF. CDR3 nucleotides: TGTGCCAGCAGTTACTCGAACGGTTACCAAGAGACCCAGTACTTC.

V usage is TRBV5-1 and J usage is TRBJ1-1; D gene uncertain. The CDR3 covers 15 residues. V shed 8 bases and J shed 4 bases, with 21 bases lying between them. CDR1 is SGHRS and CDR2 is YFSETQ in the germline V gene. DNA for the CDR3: TGCGCCAGTACACTCCATCGCGGGAGTACCACTGAAGCTTTCTTT. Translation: CASTLHRGSTTEAFF.

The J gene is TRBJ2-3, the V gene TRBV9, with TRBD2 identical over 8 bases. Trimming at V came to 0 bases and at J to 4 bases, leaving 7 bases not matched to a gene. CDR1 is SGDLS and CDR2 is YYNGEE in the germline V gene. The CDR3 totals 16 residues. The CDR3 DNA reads TGTGCCAGCAGCGTAGGATCGGGAGGGCCCGCAGATACGCAGTATTTT. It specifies CASSVGSGGPADTQYF. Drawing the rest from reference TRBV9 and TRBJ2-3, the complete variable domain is DSGVTQTPKHLITATGQRVTLRCSPRSGDLSVYWYQQSLDQGLQFLIQYYNGEERAKGNILERFSAQQFPDLHSELNLSSLELGDSALYFCASSVGSGGPADTQYFGPGTRLTVL.

DNA for the CDR3: TGTGCCAGCAGCCCCACACCGGGACAGGGGGCGCCTAATGAAAAACTGTTTTTT. Its protein is CASSPTPGQGAPNEKLFF. V usage is TRBV27 and J usage is TRBJ1-4; 12 bases are shared with TRBD1. The CDR3 extends over 18 amino acids. Germline V CDR1 and CDR2: MNHEY, SMNVEV (reference sequence). The V and J ends lost 6 bases and 3 bases, in that order; junction bases with no gene match: 11.

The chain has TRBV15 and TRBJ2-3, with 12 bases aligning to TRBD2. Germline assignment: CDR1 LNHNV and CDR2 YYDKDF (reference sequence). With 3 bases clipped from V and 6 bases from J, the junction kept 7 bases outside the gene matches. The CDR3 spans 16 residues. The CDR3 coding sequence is TGTGCCACCAGCAGGGGGCTAGCGGGAGGGGATGATACGCAGTATTTT. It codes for CATSRGLAGGDDTQYF.

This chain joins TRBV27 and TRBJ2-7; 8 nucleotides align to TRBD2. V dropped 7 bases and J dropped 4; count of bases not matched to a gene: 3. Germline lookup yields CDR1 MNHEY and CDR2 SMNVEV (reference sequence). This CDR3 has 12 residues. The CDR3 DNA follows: TGTGCCAGCATCTCTAGCGGGTACGAGCAGTACTTC. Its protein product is CASISSGYEQYF.

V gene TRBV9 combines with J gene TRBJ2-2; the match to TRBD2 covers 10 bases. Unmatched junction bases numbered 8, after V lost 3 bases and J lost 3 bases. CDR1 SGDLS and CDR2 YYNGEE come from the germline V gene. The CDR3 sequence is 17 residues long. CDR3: CASSDPGLAAYTGELFF. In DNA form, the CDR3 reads TGTGCCAGCAGCGACCCTGGACTAGCGGCCTACACCGGGGAGCTGTTTTTT.

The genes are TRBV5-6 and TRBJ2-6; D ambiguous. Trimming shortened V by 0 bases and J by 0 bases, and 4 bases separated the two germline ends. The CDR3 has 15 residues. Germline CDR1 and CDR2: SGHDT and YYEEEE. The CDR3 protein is CASSLDYSGANVLTF. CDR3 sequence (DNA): TGTGCCAGCAGCTTGGACTACTCTGGGGCCAACGTCCTGACTTTC. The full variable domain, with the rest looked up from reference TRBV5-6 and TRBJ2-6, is DAGVTQSPTHLIKTRGQQVTLRCSPKSGHDTVSWYQQALGQGPQFIFQYYEEEERQRGNFPDRFSGHQFPNYSSELNVNALLLGDSALYLCASSLDYSGANVLTFGAGSRLTVL.

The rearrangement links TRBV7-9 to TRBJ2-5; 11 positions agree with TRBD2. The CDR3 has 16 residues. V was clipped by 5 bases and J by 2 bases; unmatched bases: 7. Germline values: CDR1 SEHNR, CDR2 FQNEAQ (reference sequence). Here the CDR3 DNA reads TGTGCCAGCAGCCCCGGGACTAGCGGCGGACAAGAGACCCAGTACTTC. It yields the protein CASSPGTSGGQETQYF.

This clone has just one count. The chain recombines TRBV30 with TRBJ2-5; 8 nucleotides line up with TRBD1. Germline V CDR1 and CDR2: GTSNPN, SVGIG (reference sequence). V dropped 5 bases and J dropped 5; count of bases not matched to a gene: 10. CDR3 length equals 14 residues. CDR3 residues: CAWSTGVSGETQYF. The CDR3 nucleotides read TGTGCCTGGTCGACAGGGGTTAGTGGGGAGACCCAGTACTTC.

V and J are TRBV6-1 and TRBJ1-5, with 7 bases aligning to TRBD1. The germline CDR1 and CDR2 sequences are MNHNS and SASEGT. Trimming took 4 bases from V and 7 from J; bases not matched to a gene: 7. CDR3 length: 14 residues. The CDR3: CASSVDREGQPQHF. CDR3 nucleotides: TGTGCCAGCAGTGTCGACAGGGAAGGGCAGCCCCAGCATTTT.

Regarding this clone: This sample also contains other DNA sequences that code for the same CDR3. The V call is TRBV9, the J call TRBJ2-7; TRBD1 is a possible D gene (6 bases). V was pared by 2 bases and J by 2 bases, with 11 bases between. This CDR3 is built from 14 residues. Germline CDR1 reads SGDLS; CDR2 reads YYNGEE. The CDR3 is CASSVGGQPYEQYF. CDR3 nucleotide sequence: TGTGCCAGCAGCGTTGGGGGACAACCCTACGAGCAGTACTTC.

CDR3 coding DNA: TGTGCCAGCAGCACTACAGGGTATAACACTGAAGCTTTCTTT. This codes for CASSTTGYNTEAFF. The chain has TRBV5-6 and TRBJ1-1, with a weak D call TRBD1 (6 bases). Germline loops: CDR1 SGHDT, CDR2 YYEEEE. The V end was cut by 4 bases, the J end by 2 bases, with 12 bases between. The CDR3 extends over 14 amino acids.